Sequencing of this T cell receptor beta chain was carried out in a study of T cell repertoires in cytomegalovirus infection. Study background: In public TCR beta signatures, there were indications of both CMV infection and matching HLA type.

General observations from the study: HLA-C-restricted CMV clonotypes gave the most frequent clonotype in two of eight donors. The study identified carriers of CMV plus the relevant HLA from cumulative public TCR beta family frequency.

Germline-derived CDR1 and CDR2 are SNHLY and FYNNEI. Unmatched junction bases numbered 5, after V lost 3 bases and J lost 2 bases. This CDR3 is built from 15 residues. Regarding this clonotype: The antigen remains undetermined.

From the reads, TCRdb called clonotypes with MiXCR, one entry per CDR3 protein. The top ten clones hold roughly an eighth of a sample with 830,000 or so distinct CDR3 sequences, approximately 30% of them seen once. The material sequenced was cultured CD8+ T cells from PBMCs, taken from culture after CMV antigen stimulation. The sequence was collected from a human donor in good health (CMV status not recorded). Some clones in this sample may be carry-over from other donors' samples. The genes are TRBV2 and TRBJ2-7; 9 nucleotides match TRBD1. CDR3: CASSDEGTGPYEQYF. CDR3 DNA: TGTGCCAGCAGTGATGAAGGGACAGGGCCCTACGAGCAGTACTTC.